In this sample, the clone carrying this T cell receptor (beta chain) turned up once. CDR1 is DFQATT and CDR2 is SNEGSKA in the germline V gene (reference sequence). The length of the CDR3 is 12 residues. V lost 2 bases, J lost 7 bases, and 10 bases lay in between. Unique molecular identifiers were attached to individual cDNA molecules. TCRdb itself ran the 5' RACE reads through MiXCR, one entry per CDR3 protein. The table records about 28,000 distinct CDR3 sequences, less than 6.5% of them present only once. The source of the sample is a study of early T cells in non-severe SARS-CoV-2 infection. Study context: RNA in bulk from unsorted whole blood was sequenced, and chains were unpaired.

The V and J genes are TRBV20-1 and TRBJ2-3; unclear D gene. The specimen sequenced was whole blood. The clonotype was recovered from an adult who was a healthcare worker with PCR-confirmed SARS-CoV-2 infection or an uninfected control (not recorded which). As DNA, the CDR3 is TGCAGTGCTAGACTTGGACGGTATACGCAGTATTTT. It specifies CSARLGRYTQYF.